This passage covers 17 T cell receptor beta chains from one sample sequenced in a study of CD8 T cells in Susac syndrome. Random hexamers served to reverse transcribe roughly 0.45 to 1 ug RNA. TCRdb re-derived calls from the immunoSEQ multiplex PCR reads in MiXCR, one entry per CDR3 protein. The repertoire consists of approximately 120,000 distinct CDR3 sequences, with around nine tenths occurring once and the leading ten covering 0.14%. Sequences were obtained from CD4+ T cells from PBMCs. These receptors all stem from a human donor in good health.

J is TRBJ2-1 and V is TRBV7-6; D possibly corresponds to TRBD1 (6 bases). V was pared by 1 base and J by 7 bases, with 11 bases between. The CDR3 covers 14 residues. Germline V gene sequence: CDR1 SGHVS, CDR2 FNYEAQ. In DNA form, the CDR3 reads TGTGCCAGCAGCTTAGGGGGTAGGGGGAATGAGCAGTTCTTC. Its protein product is CASSLGGRGNEQFF. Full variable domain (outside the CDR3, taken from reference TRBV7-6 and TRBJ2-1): GAGVSQSPRYKVTKRGQDVALRCDPISGHVSLYWYRQALGQGPEFLTYFNYEAQQDKSGLPNDRFSAERPEGSISTLTIQRTEQRDSAMYRCASSLGGRGNEQFFGPGTRLTVL.

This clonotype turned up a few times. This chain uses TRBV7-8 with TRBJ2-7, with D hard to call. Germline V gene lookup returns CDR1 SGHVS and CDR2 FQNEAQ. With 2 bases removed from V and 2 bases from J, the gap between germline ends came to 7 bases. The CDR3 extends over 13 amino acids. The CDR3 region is CASSLTPAYEQYF. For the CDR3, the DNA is TGTGCCAGCAGCTTAACTCCGGCCTACGAGCAGTACTTC.

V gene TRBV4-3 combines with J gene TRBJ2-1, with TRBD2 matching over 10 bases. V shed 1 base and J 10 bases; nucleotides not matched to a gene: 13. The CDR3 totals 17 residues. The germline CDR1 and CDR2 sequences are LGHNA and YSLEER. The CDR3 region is CASSQAPGLAKGHEQFF. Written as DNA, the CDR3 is TGCGCCAGCAGCCAAGCTCCGGGACTAGCGAAAGGACACGAGCAGTTCTTC.

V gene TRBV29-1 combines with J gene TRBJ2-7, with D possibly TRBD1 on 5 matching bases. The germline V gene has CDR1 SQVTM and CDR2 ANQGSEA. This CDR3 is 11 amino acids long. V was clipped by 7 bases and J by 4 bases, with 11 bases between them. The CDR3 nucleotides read TGCAGCGCAATGTCAGGGTACGAGCAGTACTTC. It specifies CSAMSGYEQYF.

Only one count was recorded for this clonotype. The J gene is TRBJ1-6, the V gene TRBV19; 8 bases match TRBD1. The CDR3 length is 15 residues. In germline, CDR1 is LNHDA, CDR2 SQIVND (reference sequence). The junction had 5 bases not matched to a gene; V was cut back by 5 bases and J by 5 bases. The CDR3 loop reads CASSRWTGNNSPLHF. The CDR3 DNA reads TGTGCCAGTAGTCGCTGGACAGGGAATAATTCACCCCTCCACTTT.

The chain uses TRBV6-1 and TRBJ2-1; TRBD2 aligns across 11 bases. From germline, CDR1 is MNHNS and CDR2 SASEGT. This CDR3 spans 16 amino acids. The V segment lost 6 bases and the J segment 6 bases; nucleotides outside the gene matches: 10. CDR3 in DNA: TGTGCCAGCAGCGATCTAGCGGGAGGAGCGGCCAATGAGCAGTTCTTC. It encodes CASSDLAGGAANEQFF.

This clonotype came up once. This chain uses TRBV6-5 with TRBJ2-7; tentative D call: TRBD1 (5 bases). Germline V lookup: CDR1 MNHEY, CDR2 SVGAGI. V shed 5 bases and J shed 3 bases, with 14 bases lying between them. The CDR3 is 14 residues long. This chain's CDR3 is CASSIETVGYEQYF. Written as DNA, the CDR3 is TGTGCCAGCAGTATCGAGACAGTGGGCTACGAGCAGTACTTC.

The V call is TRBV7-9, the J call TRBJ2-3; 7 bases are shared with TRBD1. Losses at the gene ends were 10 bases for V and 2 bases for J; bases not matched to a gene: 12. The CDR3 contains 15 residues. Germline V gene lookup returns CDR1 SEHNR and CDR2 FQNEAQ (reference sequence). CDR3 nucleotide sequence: TGTGCCACGTCTAAACCGGACAGGACCACAGATACGCAGTATTTT. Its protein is CATSKPDRTTDTQYF.

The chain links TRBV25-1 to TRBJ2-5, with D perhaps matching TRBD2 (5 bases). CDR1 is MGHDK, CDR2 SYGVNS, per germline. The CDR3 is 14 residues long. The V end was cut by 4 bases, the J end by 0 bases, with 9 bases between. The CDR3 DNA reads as TGTGCCAGCAGTGGATACGGGGACCAAGAGACCCAGTACTTC. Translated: CASSGYGDQETQYF.

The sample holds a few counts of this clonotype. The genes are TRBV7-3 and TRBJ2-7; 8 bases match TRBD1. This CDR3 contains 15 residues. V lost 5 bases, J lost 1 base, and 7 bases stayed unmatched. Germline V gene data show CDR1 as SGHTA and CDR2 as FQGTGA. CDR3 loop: CASSLGTGISYEQYF. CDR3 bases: TGTGCCAGCAGCCTCGGGACAGGAATTTCCTACGAGCAGTACTTC.

CDR3 in amino acids: CASSQGTSGRRFF. Here the CDR3 DNA reads TGCGCCAGCAGCCAGGGGACTAGCGGGAGGCGGTTCTTC. The chain is built from TRBV4-3 and TRBJ2-1, with 15 positions matching TRBD2. V was pared by 3 bases and J by 15 bases, with 3 bases of the junction left unmatched. The CDR3 consists of 13 residues. The germline gives CDR1 LGHNA, CDR2 YSLEER.

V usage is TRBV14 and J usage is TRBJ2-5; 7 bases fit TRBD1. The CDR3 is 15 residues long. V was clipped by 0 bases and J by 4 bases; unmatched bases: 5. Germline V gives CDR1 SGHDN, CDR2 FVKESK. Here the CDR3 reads CASSQEYRGRETQYF. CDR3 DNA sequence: TGTGCCAGCAGCCAAGAGTACAGGGGTAGAGAGACCCAGTACTTC.

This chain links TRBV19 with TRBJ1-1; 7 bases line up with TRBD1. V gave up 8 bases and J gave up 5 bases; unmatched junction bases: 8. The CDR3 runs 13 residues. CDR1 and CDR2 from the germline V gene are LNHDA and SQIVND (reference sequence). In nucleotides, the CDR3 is TGTGCCAGTGAAGACAGGGCGGGTACTGAAGCTTTCTTT. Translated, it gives CASEDRAGTEAFF. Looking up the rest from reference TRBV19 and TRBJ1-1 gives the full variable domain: DGGITQSPKYLFRKEGQNVTLSCEQNLNHDAMYWYRQDPGQGLRLIYYSQIVNDFQKGDIAEGYSVSREKKESFPLTVTSAQKNPTAFYLCASEDRAGTEAFFGQGTRLTVV.

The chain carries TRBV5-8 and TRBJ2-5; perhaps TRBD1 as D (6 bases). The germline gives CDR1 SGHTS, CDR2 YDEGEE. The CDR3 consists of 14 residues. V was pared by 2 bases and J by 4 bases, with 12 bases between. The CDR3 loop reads CASSFGTRGETQYF. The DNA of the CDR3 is TGTGCCAGCAGCTTCGGGACAAGGGGAGAGACCCAGTACTTC.

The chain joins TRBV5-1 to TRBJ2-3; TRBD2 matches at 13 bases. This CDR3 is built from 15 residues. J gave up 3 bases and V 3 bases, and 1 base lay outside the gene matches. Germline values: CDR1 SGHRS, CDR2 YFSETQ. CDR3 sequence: CASSSTSGRTDTQYF. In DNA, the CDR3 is TGCGCCAGCAGCTCGACTAGCGGGAGGACAGATACGCAGTATTTT.

The CDR3 DNA reads as TGTGCCACCAGCTTCCGCCAGCGGGGCCAAGAGACCCAGTACTTC. Translation: CATSFRQRGQETQYF. The chain links TRBV15 to TRBJ2-5, with TRBD2 matching over 7 bases. Germline CDR1 is LNHNV and CDR2 is YYDKDF (reference sequence). With V trimmed by 5 bases and J by 1 base, 7 bases remained unmatched. The length of the CDR3 is 15 residues.

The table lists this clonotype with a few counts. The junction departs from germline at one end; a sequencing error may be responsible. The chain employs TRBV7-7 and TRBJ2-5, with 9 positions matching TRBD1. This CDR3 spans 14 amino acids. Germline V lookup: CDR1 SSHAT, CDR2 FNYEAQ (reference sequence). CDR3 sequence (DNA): TGTGCTAGCAGCTCGGACAGGGGTTGGGAGACCCAGTACTTC. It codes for CASSSDRGWETQYF.